This T cell receptor (beta chain) was observed in a study of T-cell reconstitution after alpha-beta-depleted transplantation in children. Study-level results: Alpha-beta T cells about two months after transplant reportedly derived from several hundred expanded graft clones.

Regarding this clonotype: Its antigen is currently unknown.

Looked up from germline, CDR1 is DFQATT and CDR2 is SNEGSKA (reference sequence). The V end lost 3 bases, the J end lost 1 base, and 22 bases lay between the germline ends. This CDR3 region has 18 residues. It was with unique molecular identifiers that the TCRbeta library was prepared. One entry per CDR3 protein, called by TCRdb with MiXCR from the PCR reads. The profile shows about 600,000 distinct CDR3 sequences, about an eighth of them singletons. The TCR sequence derives from a male patient younger than 18 who had a stem cell transplant for acute myeloid leukemia, so the T cells may come from the graft donor. The chain employs TRBV20-1 and TRBJ1-5, with D tentatively TRBD1 (5 bases). The source material was PBMCs, mostly from graft donor cells, sampled 360 days after TCRalphabeta/CD19-depleted stem cell transplant. In DNA, the CDR3 is TGCAGTGCTAGCCACATCCTGCGATTTAGACAGAGCAATCAGCCCCAGCATTTT. Translated, it gives CSASHILRFRQSNQPQHF.